This T cell receptor beta chain comes out of a study of T cell responses to AZD1222 COVID-19 vaccine. Study-wide results and limits: Only five to seven AZD1222 recipients tested seropositive at baseline. A rise in Spike-specific TCR breadth and depth followed two AZD1222 doses.

The count of this clone is one. Its antigen is as yet unknown. This table comes from immunoSEQ multiplex PCR, and its TCRdb copy is limited to in-frame clones, with some not included. The sample carries 150,000 to 200,000 clones, roughly 86% recorded once. This CDR3 is 14 amino acids long. J gave up 2 bases and V 4 bases, and 4 bases lay outside the gene matches. Germline V CDR1 and CDR2: SGHVS, FQNEAQ. The gene calls are TRBV7-8 and TRBJ2-5; 7 nucleotides line up with TRBD1. This receptor was taken from an adult in good health. Source: peripheral blood, taken on day 0 of AZD1222 vaccination. The CDR3 DNA reads TGTGCCAGCAGCTATCCGGGACAGCAAGAGACCCAGTACTTC. Translation gives CASSYPGQQETQYF.